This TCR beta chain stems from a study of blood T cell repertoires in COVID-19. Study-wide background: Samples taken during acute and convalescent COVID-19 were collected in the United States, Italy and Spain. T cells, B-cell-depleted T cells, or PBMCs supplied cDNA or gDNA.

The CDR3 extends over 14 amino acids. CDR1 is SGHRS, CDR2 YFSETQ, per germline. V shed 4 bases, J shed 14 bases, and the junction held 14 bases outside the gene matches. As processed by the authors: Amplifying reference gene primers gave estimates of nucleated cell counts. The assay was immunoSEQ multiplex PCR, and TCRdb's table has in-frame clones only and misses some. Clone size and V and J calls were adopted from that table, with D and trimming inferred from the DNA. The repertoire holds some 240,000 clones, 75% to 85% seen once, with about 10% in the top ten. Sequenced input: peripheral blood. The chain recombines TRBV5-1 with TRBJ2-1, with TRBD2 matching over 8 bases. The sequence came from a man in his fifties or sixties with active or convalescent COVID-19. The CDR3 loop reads CASSEQTSAFSEFF. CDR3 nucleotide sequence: TGCGCCAGCAGCGAGCAGACTAGCGCCTTTAGCGAGTTCTTC.